The 10 T cell receptor beta chains below were found in one sample sequenced in a study of monozygotic twins with inflammatory bowel disease (dated by TCRdb to between 2017 and 2020). Library creation used 5' RACE. Sequencer: Illumina HiSeq 2500. TCRdb reanalyzed the reads, keeping one entry per CDR3 protein sequence and omitting DNA. This sample's table lists 200,000 to 250,000 distinct CDR3 sequences. The ten top clones hold roughly 8% of the sample. Sequencing input: blood. The receptors originated from a human donor with ulcerative colitis or Crohn's disease, or a healthy co-twin of an affected twin (not recorded which).

The genes are TRBV20-1 and TRBJ2-3; TCRdb names TRBD1, which stays unverified in the absence of DNA. The CDR3 is 13 amino acids. The germline V gene has CDR1 DFQATT and CDR2 SNEGSKA (reference sequence). The CDR3 is CSAEQGATDTQYF.

This rearrangement joins TRBV7-3 to TRBJ2-1; the D call of TRBD1 rests on TCRdb alone, since no DNA is present to check it. There are 15 residues in the CDR3. Germline V CDR1 and CDR2: SGHTA, FQGTGA. The CDR3 is CASSLDPGVYNEQFF.

J is TRBJ2-5 and V is TRBV20-1. The CDR3 runs to 13 residues. Germline CDR1 is DFQATT and CDR2 is SNEGSKA (reference sequence). This CDR3 is CSASAQLQETQYF.

V gene TRBV7-8 combines with J gene TRBJ2-7. In germline, CDR1 is SGHVS, CDR2 FQNEAQ. CDR3 size: 14 residues. Here the CDR3 reads CASSLEESSYEQYF.

The V and J genes are TRBV6-6 and TRBJ2-3; TCRdb's D call, TRBD1, is unchecked because there is no DNA. Germline V lookup: CDR1 MNHNY, CDR2 SVGAGI (reference sequence). This CDR3 comprises 13 residues. The CDR3 is CASTKGGPDTQYF.

The chain uses TRBV6-2 or TRBV6-3 and TRBJ2-3; without DNA, the TCRdb call of TRBD2 cannot be checked. The CDR3 has 12 residues. The germline V gene has CDR1 MNHEY and CDR2 SVGEGT. The CDR3: CASREGSDTQYF.

The CDR3: CSALPTGTRGRELNSPLHF. The V call is TRBV20-1, the J call TRBJ1-6. The CDR3 loop spans 19 amino acids. The germline V gene has CDR1 DFQATT and CDR2 SNEGSKA (reference sequence).

The chain employs TRBV12-3 or TRBV12-4 and TRBJ1-2; TCRdb returns TRBD1, unconfirmable since there is no DNA. The CDR3 sequence is 13 residues long. CDR3 amino acids: CASSFDRGHGYTF.

The chain joins TRBV7-7 to TRBJ2-3; no DNA is available, so the TRBD1 call from TCRdb remains unchecked. The CDR3 runs to 13 residues. The germline V gene encodes CDR1 SSHAT and CDR2 FNYEAQ (reference sequence). CDR3 residues: CASSSRGANTQYF. The full variable domain, rest sourced from reference TRBV7-7 and TRBJ2-3, is GAGVSQSPRYKVTKRGQDVTLRCDPISSHATLYWYQQALGQGPEFLTYFNYEAQPDKSGLPSDRFSAERPEGSISTLTIQRTEQRDSAMYRCASSSRGANTQYFGPGTRLTVL.

The rearrangement joins TRBV7-2 to TRBJ2-5. The germline gives CDR1 SGHTA, CDR2 FQGNSA. This CDR3 has 13 residues. The CDR3 reads CASSFNQQETQYF.